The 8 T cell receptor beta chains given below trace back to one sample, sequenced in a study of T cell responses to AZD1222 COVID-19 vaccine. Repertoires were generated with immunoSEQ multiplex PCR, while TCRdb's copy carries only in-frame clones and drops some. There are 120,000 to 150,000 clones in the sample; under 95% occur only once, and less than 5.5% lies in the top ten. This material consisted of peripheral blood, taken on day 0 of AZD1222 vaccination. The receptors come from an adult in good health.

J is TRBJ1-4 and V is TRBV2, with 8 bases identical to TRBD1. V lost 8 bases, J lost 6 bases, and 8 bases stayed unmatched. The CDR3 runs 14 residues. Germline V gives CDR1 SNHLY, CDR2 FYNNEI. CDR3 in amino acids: CASGPDRVDEKLFF. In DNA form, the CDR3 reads TGTGCCAGCGGCCCGGACAGGGTGGATGAAAAACTGTTTTTT. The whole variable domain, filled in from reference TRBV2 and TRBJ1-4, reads EPEVTQTPSHQVTQMGQEVILRCVPISNHLYFYWYRQILGQKVEFLVSFYNNEISEKSEIFDDQFSVERPDGSNFTLKIRSTKLEDSAMYFCASGPDRVDEKLFFGSGTQLSVL.

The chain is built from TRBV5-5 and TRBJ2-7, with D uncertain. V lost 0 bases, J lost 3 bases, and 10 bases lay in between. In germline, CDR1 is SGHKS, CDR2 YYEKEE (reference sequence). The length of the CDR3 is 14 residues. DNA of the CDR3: TGTGCCAGCAGCTTGGGGGTAAGGGACTACGAGCAGTACTTC. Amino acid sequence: CASSLGVRDYEQYF.

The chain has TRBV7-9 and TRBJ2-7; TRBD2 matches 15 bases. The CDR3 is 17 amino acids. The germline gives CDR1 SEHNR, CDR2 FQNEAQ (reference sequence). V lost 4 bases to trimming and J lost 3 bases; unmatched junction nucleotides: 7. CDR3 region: CASSSFGLAGGSYEQYF. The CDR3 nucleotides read TGTGCCAGCAGCTCTTTCGGACTAGCGGGAGGGAGCTACGAGCAGTACTTC.

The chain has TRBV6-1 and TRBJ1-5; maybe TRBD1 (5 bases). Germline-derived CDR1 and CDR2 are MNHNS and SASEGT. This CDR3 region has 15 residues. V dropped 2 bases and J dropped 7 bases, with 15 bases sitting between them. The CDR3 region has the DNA TGTGCCAGCAGTGAAAAATGGTCCGGGGGGCAGCCCCAGCATTTT. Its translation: CASSEKWSGGQPQHF.

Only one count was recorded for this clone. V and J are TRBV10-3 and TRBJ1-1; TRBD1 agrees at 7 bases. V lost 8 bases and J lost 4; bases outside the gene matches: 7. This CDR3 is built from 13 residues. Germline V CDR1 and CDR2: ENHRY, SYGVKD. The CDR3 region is CAIGTGEVTEAFF. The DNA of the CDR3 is TGTGCCATCGGCACAGGGGAGGTCACTGAAGCTTTCTTT.

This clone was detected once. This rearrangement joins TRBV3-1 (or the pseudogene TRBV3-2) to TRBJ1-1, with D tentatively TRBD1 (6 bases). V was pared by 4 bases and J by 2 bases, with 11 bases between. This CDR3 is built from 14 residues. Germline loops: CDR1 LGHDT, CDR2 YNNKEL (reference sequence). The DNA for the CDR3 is TGTGCCAGCAGCCCCGGACAGATAAACACTGAAGCTTTCTTT. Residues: CASSPGQINTEAFF.

The CDR3 loop reads CASSWRSSYNEQFF. The DNA of the CDR3 is TGCGCCAGCAGTTGGAGGAGCTCCTACAATGAGCAGTTCTTC. The chain is built from TRBV5-1 and TRBJ2-1, with D perhaps matching TRBD2 (5 bases). The V end lost 5 bases, the J end lost 0 bases, and 9 bases lay between the germline ends. Germline V gene sequence: CDR1 SGHRS, CDR2 YFSETQ. The CDR3 covers 14 residues.

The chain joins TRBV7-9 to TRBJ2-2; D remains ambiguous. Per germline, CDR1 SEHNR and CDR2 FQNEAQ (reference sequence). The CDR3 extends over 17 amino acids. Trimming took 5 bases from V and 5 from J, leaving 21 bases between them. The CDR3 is CASSPPPLGAMTGELFF. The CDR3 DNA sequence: TGTGCCAGCAGCCCTCCCCCGCTAGGCGCGATGACCGGGGAGCTGTTTTTT.